This TCR beta chain appears in the sequencing data of a study of shared clonotypes between healthy human individuals. It was into CD45RA+ naive and CD45RA-negative memory subsets that the CD4+ cells were split. The CDR3 totals 13 residues. Germline CDR1 and CDR2: KGHSH and LQKENI. Trimming stripped 2 bases from V and 8 bases from J, with 10 bases between. Measured with immunoSEQ multiplex PCR; TCRdb has only the in-frame clones, and not every one. The table includes some 1.5 million clones, approximately 98% detected once. The chain combines TRBV18 with TRBJ2-1; D is unclear. This receptor was taken from a young man in good health. The source material was naive CD4+ T cells sorted from blood. Documented subset: CD45RA+ positively selected. As DNA, the CDR3 is TGTGCCAGCTCACCAAGACTCTTGGATGAGCAGTTCTTC. It encodes CASSPRLLDEQFF.